This is a list of T cell receptor beta chains from one sample in a study of T cell repertoires in cytomegalovirus infection. TCRdb processed the reads anew with MiXCR; each CDR3 protein has one entry. The sample holds fewer than 400,000 distinct CDR3 sequences, 15% to 20% seen once. The sequenced sample consisted of PBMCs. The receptors were gathered from a human donor in good health (CMV status not recorded). Some clones in this sample may be carry-over from other donors' samples. Both conserved end residues are part of each CDR3. The D gene is left open where the match is weak. Size values are once, few and many counts, or a class for expanded clones, and some rows have none.

J	size	V	D	DNA	CDR3
TRBJ1-1	few	TRBV7-9	-	TGTGCCAGCAGTGCCCAACAGGGAAGCACTGAAGCTTTCTTT	CASSAQQGSTEAFF
TRBJ1-1	few	TRBV6-5	-	TGTGCCAGCAGTTACACCGGGTTTGGTACTGAAGCTTTCTTT	CASSYTGFGTEAFF
TRBJ2-7	few	TRBV29-1	-	TGCAGCGTTGTCCAGCGGCGGGAGCAGTACTTC	CSVVQRREQYF
TRBJ2-5	-	TRBV20-1	-	TGCAGTGCTAGAGATCCCAGGTACCAAGAGACCCAGTACTTC	CSARDPRYQETQYF
TRBJ1-5	few	TRBV11-2	TRBD1	TGTGCCAGCAGCTCTAATTCCGGGACAGGGAGATATTTT	CASSSNSGTGRYF
TRBJ1-1	-	TRBV6-5	-	TGTGCCAGCAGTTACACATCTAAGAACACTGAAGCTTTCTTT	CASSYTSKNTEAFF
TRBJ2-6	many	TRBV7-2	-	TGTGCCAGCAGCTTAGTCGGGGTACCCTCTGGGGCCAACGTCCTGACTTTC	CASSLVGVPSGANVLTF
TRBJ1-4	-	TRBV19	-	TGTGCCAGTAGTCCATTCAGGGATGGCGATGAAAAACTGTTTTTT	CASSPFRDGDEKLFF
TRBJ1-1	-	TRBV2	-	TGTGCCAGCAGTTCGGACCTCACTGAAGCTTTCTTT	CASSSDLTEAFF
TRBJ1-1	many	TRBV14	TRBD1	TGTGCCAGCAGCCCCTTGACAGGGCGTGACACTGAAGCTTTCTTT	CASSPLTGRDTEAFF
TRBJ2-1	few	TRBV27	TRBD2	TGTGCCAGCAGTCGACAAGGGACTAACAATGAGCAGTTCTTC	CASSRQGTNNEQFF
TRBJ1-1	-	TRBV3-1	-	TGTGCCAGCAGCCAAGAGAGTCTGGGGAACACTGAAGCTTTCTTT	CASSQESLGNTEAFF
TRBJ1-4	-	TRBV7-2	-	TGTGCCAGCAGCTTCAGGGCGGCCAATGAAAAACTGTTTTTT	CASSFRAANEKLFF
TRBJ1-1	-	TRBV19	TRBD1	TGTGCCAGTAGTACGGGGACAGTAACTGAAGCTTTCTTT	CASSTGTVTEAFF